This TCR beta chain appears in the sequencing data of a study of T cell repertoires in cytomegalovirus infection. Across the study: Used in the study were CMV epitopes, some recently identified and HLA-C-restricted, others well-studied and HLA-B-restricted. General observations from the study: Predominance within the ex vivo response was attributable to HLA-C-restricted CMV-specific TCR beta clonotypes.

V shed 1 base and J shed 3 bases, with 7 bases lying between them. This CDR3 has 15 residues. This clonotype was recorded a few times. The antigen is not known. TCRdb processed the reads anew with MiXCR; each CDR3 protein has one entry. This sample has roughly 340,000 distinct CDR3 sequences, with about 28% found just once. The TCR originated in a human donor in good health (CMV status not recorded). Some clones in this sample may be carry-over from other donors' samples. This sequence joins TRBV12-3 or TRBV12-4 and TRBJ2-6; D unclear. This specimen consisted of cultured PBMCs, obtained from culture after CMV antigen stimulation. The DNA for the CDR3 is TGTGCCAGCAGTTTAGGGTTTGATGGGGCCAACGTCCTGACTTTC. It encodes CASSLGFDGANVLTF.